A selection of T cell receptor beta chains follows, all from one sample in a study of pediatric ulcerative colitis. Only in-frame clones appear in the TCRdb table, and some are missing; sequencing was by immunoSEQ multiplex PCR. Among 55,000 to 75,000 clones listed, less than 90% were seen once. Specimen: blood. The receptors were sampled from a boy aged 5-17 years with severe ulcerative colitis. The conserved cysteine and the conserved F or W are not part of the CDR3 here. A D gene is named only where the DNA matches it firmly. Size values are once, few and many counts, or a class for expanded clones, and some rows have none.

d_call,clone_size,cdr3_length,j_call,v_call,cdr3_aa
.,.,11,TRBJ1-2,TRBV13,ASSSGVGYGYT
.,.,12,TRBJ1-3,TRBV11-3,ASTDDRGGNTIY
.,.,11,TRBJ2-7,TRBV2,ASLGGGSYEQY
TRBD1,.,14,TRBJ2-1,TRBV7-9,ASSPNGTGFYNEQF
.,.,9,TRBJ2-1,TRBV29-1,SVTKGSEQF
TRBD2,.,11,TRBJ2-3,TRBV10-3,AISGTSSDTQY
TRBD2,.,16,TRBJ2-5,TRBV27,ASSLNPPGLAGQETQY
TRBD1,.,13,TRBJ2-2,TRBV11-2,ASSMTGGASGELF
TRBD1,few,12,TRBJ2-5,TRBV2,ASAGQGDQETQY
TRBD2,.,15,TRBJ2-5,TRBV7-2,ASSLGRGLAYQETQY
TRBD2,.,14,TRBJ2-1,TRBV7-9,ASSSWTSDDYNEQF
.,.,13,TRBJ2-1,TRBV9,ASSVSGTVINEQF
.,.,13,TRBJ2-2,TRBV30,AWSVQQYSVGELF
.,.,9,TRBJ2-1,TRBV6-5,APRTYNEQF
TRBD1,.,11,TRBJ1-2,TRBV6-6,ASSPRDSYGYT
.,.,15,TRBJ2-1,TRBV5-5,ASSSTRVSPTYNEQF
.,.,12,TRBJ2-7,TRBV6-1,ASLLYGGAYEQY
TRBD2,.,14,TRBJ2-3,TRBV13,ASSAGGLPSTDTQY
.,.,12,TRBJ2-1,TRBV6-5,ASTRGGTTAGEF
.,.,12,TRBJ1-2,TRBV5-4,ASSSDSPNYGYT
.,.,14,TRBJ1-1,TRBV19,ASSMGEALLRAEAF
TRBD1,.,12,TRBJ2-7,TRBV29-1,SVAQTGGSYEQY
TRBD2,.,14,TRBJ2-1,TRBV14,ASSLGLAGVWNEQF
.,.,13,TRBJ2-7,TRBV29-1,SVENSVDVGGEQY
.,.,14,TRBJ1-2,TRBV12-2,ASRERRDGESYGYT
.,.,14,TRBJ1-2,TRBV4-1,ASSQDVVPVNYGYT
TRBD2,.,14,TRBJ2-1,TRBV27,ASRRGLAGGGNEQF
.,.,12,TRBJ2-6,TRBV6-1,ASREVSGANVLT
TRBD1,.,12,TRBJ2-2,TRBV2,ASVDRGHTGELF
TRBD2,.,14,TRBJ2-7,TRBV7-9,ASSSGLARISYEQY
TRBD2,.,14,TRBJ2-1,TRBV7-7,ASSKGLAGVSGEQF
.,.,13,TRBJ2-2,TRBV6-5,ASSSLIGSSGELF
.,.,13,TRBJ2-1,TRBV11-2,ASSTLSGPYNEQF